The entry below describes one T cell receptor beta chain. Its target is unknown. This sample was taken from a study of CD8+CD57+ T cells in acquired aplastic anemia. For the study at large: Across the sorted CD4+ and CD8+ cells, DNA amounts averaged roughly 3 ug.

Trimming shortened V by 0 bases and J by 5 bases, and 11 bases separated the two germline ends. Per germline, CDR1 SGHRS and CDR2 YFSETQ. This CDR3 has 14 amino acids. The use of genomic DNA as template underpinned the TCR beta VDJ and CDR3 profiling. From the reads, TCRdb called clonotypes with MiXCR, one entry per CDR3 protein. The sample carries approximately 190,000 distinct CDR3 sequences, around 65% recorded once. Study-wide results and limits: Patients and controls shared about 30 CD8+ CDR3 sequences.

The chain joins TRBV5-1 to TRBJ1-1; D is ambiguous. This TCR came from a human donor with severe aplastic anemia or a healthy control (not recorded which). Sequencing input: sorted CD4+, CD8+, or CD8+CD57+ T cells (not recorded which) from PBMCs. CDR3 protein: CASSLVRGWTEAFF. The CDR3 DNA reads as TGCGCCAGCAGCTTGGTTCGGGGTTGGACTGAAGCTTTCTTT.